The present T cell receptor beta chain was sequenced within a study of early T cells in non-severe SARS-CoV-2 infection. Study-level information: Sequencing targeted bulk RNA from unsorted whole blood, leaving chains unpaired. The study's findings and limits: Missing private and CD4 specificities, VDJdb matching favored anti-spike CD8 responses.

This clonotype was observed a few times. Its antigen remains unknown. With 8 bases clipped from V and 7 bases from J, the junction kept 11 bases outside the gene matches. The CDR3 is 15 amino acids. CDR1 is ENHRY and CDR2 is SYGVKD in the germline V gene. Individually, cDNA molecules had unique molecular identifiers attached to them. TCRdb processed the 5' RACE reads anew with MiXCR; each CDR3 protein has one entry. The profile shows about 60,000 distinct CDR3 sequences, about 8.9% of them singletons. This sequence joins TRBV10-3 and TRBJ2-1, with 10 bases aligning to TRBD2. This receptor was taken from an adult who was a healthcare worker with PCR-confirmed SARS-CoV-2 infection or an uninfected control (not recorded which). What was sequenced was whole blood. The CDR3 DNA sequence: TGTGCCATCTCCGTAGCGGGAGGATCTGGGAATGAGCAGTTCTTC. Its protein is CAISVAGGSGNEQFF.